The 2 T cell receptor beta chains below come from one sample, sequenced in a study of shared clonotypes between healthy human individuals. The method was immunoSEQ multiplex PCR; TCRdb's version includes in-frame clones alone and lacks a portion of them. The table shows fewer than 2.5 million clones, with 80% to 95% occurring only once. The sequencing input was naive CD4+ T cells from PBMCs. Documented subset: CD45RA+ positively selected. The source is a man between 18 and 29 years old in good health. Some clones in this sample may be carry-over from other donors' samples.

The V call is TRBV6-5, the J call TRBJ1-2; TRBD1 aligns across 8 bases. CDR1 is MNHEY, CDR2 SVGAGI, per germline. V was clipped by 6 bases and J by 5 bases; unmatched bases: 2. The CDR3 length is 12 residues. The CDR3 sequence: CASRRTGYGYTF. In nucleotides, the CDR3 is TGTGCCAGCAGGAGGACAGGGTATGGCTACACCTTC.

This chain links TRBV5-1 with TRBJ2-1, with D possibly matching TRBD1 (5 bases). CDR3 length equals 15 residues. V lost 4 bases and J lost 3, with 14 bases in between. From germline, CDR1 is SGHRS and CDR2 YFSETQ. CDR3 protein: CASSRTGIDYNEQFF. CDR3 coding DNA: TGCGCCAGCAGCCGAACAGGTATTGACTACAATGAGCAGTTCTTC.